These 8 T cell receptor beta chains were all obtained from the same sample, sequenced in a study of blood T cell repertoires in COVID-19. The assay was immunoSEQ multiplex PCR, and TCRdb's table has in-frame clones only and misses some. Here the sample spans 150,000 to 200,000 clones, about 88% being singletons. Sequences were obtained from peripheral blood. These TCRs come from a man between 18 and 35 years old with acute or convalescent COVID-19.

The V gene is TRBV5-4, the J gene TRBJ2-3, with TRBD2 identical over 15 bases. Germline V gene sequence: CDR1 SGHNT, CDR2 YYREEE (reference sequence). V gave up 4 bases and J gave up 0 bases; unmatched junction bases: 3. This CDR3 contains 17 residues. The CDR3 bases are TGTGCCAGCAGCAAGGGACTAGCGGGGGGTAGCACAGATACGCAGTATTTT. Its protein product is CASSKGLAGGSTDTQYF.

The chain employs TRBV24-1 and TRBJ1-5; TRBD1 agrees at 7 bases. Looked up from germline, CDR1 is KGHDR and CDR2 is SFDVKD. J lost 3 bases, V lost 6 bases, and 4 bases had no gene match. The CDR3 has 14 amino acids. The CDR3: CATSTGQINQPQHF. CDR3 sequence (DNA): TGTGCCACCAGTACGGGACAGATCAATCAGCCCCAGCATTTT.

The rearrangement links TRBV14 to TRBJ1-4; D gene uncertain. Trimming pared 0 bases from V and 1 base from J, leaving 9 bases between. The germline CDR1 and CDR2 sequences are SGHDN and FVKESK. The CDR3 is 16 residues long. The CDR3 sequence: CASSQEFGRTNEKLFF. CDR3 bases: TGTGCCAGCAGCCAAGAATTCGGGAGAACTAATGAAAAACTGTTTTTT.

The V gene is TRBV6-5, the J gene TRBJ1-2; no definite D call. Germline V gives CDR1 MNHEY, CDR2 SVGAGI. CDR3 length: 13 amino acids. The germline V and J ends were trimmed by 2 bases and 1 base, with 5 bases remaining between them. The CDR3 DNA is TGTGCCAGCAGTTACGGGCTTAACTATGGCTACACCTTC. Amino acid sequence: CASSYGLNYGYTF.

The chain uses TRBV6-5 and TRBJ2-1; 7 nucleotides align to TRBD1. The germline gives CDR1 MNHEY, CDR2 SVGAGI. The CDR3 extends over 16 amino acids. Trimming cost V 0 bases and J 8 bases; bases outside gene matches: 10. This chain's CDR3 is CASSYSLMTGSDEQFF. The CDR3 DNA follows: TGTGCCAGCAGTTACTCGCTTATGACAGGGTCCGATGAGCAGTTCTTC.

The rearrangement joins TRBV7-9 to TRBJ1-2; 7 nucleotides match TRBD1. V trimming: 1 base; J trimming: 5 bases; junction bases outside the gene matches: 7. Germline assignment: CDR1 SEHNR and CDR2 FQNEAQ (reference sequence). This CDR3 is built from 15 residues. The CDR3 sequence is CASSLGTGDLYGYTF. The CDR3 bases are TGTGCCAGCAGCTTAGGAACAGGGGATTTATATGGCTACACCTTC.

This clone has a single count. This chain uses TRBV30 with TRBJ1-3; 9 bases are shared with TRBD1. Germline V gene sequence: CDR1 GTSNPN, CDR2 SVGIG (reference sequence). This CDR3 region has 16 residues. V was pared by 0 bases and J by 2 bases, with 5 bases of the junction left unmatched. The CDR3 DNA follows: TGTGCCTGGAGTGTGGGGACAGGGAAAACTGGAAACACCATATATTTT. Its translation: CAWSVGTGKTGNTIYF.

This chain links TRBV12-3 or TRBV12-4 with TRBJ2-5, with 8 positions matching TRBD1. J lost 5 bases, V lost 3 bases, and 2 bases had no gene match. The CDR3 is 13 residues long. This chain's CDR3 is CASSFNRGETQYF. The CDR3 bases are TGTGCCAGCAGTTTTAACAGGGGGGAGACCCAGTACTTC.